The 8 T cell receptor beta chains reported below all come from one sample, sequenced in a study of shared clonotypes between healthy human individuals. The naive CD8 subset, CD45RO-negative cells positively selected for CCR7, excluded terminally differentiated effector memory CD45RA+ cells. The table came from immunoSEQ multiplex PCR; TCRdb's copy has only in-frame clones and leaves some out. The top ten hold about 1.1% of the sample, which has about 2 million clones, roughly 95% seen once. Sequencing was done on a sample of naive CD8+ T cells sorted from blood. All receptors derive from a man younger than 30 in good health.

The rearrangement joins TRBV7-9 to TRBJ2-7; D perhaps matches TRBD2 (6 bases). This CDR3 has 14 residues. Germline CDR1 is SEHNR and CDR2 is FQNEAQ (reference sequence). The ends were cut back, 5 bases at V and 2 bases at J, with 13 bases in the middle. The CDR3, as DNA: TGTGCCAGCAGCCCCCCGGGACTTACCTACGAGCAGTACTTC. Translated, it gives CASSPPGLTYEQYF.

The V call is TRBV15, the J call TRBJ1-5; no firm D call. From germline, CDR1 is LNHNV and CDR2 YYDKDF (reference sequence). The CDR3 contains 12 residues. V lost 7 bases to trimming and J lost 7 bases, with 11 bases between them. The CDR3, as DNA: TGTGCCACCAACAGTGTTTACCAGCCCCAGCATTTT. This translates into CATNSVYQPQHF.

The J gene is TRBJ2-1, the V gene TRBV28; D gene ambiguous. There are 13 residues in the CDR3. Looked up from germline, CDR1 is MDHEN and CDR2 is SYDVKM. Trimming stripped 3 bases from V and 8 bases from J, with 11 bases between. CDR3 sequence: CASSFGVPDEQFF. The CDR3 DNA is TGTGCCAGCAGTTTTGGGGTCCCGGATGAGCAGTTCTTC.

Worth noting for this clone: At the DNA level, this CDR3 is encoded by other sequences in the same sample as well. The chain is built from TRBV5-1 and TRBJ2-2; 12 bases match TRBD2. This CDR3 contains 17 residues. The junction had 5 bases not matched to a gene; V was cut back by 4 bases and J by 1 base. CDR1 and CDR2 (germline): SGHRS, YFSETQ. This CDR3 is CASSLGLAGMNTGELFF. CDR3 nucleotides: TGCGCCAGCAGCCTGGGACTAGCGGGCATGAACACCGGGGAGCTGTTTTTT.

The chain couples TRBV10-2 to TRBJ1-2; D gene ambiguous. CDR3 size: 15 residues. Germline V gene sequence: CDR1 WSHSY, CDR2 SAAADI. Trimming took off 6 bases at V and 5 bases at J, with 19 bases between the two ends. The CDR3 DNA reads TGCGCCAGCAGCCAAGAAGGAGCCCTCGGGTATGGCTACACCTTC. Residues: CASSQEGALGYGYTF.

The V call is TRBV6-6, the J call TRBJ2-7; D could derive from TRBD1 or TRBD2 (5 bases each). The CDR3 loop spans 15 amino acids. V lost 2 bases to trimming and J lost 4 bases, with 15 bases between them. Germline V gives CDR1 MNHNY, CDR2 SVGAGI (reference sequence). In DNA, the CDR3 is TGTGCCAGCAGTTACCATTTAGGGGACGCTTACGAGCAGTACTTC. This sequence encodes CASSYHLGDAYEQYF.

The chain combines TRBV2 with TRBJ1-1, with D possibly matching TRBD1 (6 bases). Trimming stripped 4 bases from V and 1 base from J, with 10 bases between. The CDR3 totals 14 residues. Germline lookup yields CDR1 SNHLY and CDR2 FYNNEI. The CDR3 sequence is CASSGDTKNTEAFF. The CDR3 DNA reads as TGTGCCAGCAGTGGGGACACCAAGAACACTGAAGCTTTCTTT.

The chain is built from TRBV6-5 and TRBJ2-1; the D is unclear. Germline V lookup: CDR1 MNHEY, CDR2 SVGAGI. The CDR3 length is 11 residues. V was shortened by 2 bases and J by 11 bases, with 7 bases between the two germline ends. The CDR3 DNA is TGTGCCAGCAGTTACGGGATTCAGCAGTTCTTC. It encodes CASSYGIQQFF.